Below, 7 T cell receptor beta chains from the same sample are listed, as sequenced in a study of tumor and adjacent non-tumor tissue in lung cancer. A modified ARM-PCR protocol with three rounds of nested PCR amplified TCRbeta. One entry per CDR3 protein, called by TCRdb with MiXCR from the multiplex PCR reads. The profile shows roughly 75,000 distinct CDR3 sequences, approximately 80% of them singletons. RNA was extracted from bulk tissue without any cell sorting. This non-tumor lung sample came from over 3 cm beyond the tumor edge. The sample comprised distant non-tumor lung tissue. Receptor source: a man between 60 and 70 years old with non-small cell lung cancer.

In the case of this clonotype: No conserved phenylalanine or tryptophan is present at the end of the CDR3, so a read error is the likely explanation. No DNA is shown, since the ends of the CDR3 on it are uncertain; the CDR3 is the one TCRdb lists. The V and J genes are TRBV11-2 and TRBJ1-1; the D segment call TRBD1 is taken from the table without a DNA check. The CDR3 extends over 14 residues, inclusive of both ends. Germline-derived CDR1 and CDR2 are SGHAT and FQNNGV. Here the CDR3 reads CASSLAPGTGGAFY.

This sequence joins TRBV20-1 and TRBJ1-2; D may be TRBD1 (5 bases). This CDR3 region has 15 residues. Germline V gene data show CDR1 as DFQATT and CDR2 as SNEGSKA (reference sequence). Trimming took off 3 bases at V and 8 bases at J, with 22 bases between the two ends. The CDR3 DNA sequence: TGCAGTGCTAGTCTCTTACGGGACCACCGCAGCGGCTACACCTTC. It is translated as CSASLLRDHRSGYTF.

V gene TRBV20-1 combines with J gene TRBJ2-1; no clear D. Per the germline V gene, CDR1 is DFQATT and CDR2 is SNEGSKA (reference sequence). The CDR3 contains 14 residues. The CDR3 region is CSHNVSLNYNEQFF. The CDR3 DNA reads TGCAGCCACAACGTGTCCCTGAACTACAATGAGCAGTTCTTC.

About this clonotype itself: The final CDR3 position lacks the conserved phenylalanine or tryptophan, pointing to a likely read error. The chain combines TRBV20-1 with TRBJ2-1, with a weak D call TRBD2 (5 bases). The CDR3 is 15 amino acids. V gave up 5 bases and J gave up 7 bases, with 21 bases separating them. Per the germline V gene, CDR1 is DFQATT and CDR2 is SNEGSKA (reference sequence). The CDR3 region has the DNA TGCAGTGCTGACTCAGCGGATGGGCCGTGGAATGAGCAGTTCTTA. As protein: CSADSADGPWNEQFL.

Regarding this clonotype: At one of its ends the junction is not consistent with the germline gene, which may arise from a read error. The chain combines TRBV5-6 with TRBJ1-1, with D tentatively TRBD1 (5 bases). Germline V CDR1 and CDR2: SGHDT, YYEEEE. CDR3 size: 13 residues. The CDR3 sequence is CASSLFHDSEALF. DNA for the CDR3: TGTGCCAGCAGCTTGTTTCACGACAGTGAAGCTCTCTTT.

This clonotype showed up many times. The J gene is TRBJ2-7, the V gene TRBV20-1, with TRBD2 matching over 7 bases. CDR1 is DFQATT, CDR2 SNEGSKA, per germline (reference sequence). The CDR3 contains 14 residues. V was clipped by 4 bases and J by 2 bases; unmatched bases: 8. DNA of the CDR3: TGCAGTGCTAATCGGGCGGGAGTCCCCTACGAGCAGTACTTC. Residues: CSANRAGVPYEQYF.

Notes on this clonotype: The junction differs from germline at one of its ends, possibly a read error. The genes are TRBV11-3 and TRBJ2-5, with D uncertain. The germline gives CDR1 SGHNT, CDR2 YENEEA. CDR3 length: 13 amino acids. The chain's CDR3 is CASSGFAPRTQYF. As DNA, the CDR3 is TGTGCCAGTTCCGGGTTCGCACCCCGGACCCAGTACTTT.